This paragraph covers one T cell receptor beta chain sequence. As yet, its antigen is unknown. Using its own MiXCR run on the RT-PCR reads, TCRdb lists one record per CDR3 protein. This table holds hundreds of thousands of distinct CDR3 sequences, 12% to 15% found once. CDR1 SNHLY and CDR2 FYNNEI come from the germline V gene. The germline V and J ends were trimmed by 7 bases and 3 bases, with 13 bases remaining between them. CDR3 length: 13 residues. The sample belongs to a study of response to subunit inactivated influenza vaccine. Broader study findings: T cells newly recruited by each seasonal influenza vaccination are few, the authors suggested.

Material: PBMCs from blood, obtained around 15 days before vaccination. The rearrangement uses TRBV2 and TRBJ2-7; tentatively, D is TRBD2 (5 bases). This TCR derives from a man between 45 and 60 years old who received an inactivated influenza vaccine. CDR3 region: CASKASPRYEQYF. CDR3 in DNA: TGTGCCAGCAAAGCTAGCCCACGCTACGAGCAGTACTTC.